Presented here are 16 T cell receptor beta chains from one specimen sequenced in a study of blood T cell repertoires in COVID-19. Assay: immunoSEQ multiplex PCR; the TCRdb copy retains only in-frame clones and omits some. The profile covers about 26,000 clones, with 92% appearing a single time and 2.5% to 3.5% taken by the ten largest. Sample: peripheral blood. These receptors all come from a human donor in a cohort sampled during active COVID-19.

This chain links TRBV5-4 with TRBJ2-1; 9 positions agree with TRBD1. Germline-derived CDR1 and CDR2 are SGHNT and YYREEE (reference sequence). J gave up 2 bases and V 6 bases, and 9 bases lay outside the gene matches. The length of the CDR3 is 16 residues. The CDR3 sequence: CASTPAGQGTYNEQFF. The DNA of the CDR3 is TGTGCCAGCACCCCCGCGGGACAGGGTACCTACAATGAGCAGTTCTTC.

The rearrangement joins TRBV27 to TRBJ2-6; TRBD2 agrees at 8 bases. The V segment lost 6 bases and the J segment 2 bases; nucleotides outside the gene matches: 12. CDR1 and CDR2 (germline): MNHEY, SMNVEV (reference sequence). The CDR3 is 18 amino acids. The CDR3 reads CASSARGGPSAGANVLTF. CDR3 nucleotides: TGTGCCAGCAGCGCCCGGGGGGGGCCATCGGCTGGGGCCAACGTCCTGACTTTC.

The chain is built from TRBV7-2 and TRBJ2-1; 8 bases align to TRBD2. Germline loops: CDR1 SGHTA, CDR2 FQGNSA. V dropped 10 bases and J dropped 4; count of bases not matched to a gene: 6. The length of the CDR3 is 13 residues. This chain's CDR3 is CATRGGVYNEQFF. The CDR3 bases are TGTGCCACCCGGGGGGGGGTATACAATGAGCAGTTCTTC.

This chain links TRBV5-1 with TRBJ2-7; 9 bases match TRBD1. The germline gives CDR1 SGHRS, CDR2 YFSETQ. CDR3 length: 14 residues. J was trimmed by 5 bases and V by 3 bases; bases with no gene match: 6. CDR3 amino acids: CASSWSGTGNEQYF. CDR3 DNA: TGCGCCAGCAGCTGGTCCGGGACAGGGAACGAGCAGTACTTC.

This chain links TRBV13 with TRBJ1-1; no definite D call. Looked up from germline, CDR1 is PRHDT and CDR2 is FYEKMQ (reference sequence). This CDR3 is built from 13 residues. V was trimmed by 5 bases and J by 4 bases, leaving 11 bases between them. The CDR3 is CASSLVRGTEAFF. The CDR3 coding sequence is TGTGCCAGCAGCCTGGTTCGCGGCACTGAAGCTTTCTTT.

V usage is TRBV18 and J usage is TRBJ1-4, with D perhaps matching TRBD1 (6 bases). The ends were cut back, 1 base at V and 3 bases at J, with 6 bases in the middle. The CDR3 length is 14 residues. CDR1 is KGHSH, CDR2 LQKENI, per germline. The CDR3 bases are TGTGCCAGCTCACCACGGGGGCCTAATGAAAAACTGTTTTTT. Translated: CASSPRGPNEKLFF.

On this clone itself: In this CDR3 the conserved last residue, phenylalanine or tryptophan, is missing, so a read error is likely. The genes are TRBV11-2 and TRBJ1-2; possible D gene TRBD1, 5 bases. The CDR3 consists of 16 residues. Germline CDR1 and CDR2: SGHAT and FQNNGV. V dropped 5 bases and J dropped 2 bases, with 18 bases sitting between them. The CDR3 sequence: CASSRQNFGENYGYTL. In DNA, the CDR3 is TGTGCCAGCAGCCGACAGAACTTCGGAGAGAACTATGGCTACACCCTC.

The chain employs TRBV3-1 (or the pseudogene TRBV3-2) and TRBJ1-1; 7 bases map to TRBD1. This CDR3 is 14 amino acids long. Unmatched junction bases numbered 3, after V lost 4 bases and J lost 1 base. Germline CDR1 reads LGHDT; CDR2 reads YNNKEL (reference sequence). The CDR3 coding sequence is TGTGCCAGCAGCCGGGGGACAGCGAACACTGAAGCTTTCTTT. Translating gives CASSRGTANTEAFF.

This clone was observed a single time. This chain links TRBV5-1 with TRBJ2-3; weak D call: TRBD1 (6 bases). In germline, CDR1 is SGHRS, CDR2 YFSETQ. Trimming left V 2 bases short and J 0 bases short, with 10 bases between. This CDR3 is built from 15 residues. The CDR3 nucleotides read TGCGCCAGCAGCTTTGGGGGCCCTAGCACAGATACGCAGTATTTT. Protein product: CASSFGGPSTDTQYF.

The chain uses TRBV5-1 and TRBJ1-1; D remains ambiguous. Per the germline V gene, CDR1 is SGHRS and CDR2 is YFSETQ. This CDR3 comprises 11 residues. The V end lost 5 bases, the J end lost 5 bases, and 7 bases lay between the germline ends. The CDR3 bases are TGCGCCAGCAGATCAGGTACTGAAGCTTTCTTT. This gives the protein CASRSGTEAFF. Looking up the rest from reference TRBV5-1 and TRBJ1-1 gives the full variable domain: KAGVTQTPRYLIKTRGQQVTLSCSPISGHRSVSWYQQTPGQGLQFLFEYFSETQRNKGNFPGRFSGRQFSNSRSEMNVSTLELGDSALYLCASRSGTEAFFGQGTRLTVV.

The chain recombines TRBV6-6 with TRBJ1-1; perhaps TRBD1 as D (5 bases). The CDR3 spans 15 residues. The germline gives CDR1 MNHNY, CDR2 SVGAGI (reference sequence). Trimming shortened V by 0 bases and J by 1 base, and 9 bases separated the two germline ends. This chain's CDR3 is CASSYSPGGNTEAFF. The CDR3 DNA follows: TGTGCCAGCAGTTACTCGCCGGGGGGGAACACTGAAGCTTTCTTT.

CDR3 nucleotide sequence: TGTGCCAGCAGCAAAGGGGACAGTGCACTGTTTTTT. Residues: CASSKGDSALFF. The V call is TRBV21-1, the J call TRBJ1-4; the tabulated D call, TRBD1, remains unverified against the DNA. TRBV21-1 is an annotated pseudogene. The length of the CDR3 is 12 residues.

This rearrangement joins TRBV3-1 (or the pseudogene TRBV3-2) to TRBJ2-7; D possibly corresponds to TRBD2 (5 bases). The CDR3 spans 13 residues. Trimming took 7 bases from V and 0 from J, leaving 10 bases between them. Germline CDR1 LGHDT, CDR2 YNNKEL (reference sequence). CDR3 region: CASTRGGSYEQYF. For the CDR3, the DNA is TGTGCCAGCACCCGGGGTGGCTCCTACGAGCAGTACTTC.

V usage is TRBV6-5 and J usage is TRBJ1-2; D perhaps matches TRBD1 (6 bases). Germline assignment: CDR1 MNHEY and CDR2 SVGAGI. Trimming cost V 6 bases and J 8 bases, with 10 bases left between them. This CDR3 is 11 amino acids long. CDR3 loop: CASRNRGGYTF. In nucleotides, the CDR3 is TGTGCCAGCAGGAATAGGGGGGGCTACACCTTC.

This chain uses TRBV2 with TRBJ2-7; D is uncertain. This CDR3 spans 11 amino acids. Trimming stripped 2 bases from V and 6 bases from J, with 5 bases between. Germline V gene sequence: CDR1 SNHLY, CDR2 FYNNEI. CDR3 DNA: TGTGCCAGCAGTGAACGTTTCGAGCAGTACGTC. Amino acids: CASSERFEQYV.

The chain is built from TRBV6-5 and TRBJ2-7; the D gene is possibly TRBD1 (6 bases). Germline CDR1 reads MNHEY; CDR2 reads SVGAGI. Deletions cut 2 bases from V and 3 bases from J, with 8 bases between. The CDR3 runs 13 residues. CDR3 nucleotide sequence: TGTGCCAGCAGTTACCGACAGGACTACGAGCAGTACTTC. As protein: CASSYRQDYEQYF.